The T cell receptor beta chain under discussion was sequenced for a study of cytomegalovirus exposure and HLA in healthy donors. Trimming stripped 3 bases from V and 1 base from J, with 15 bases between. Germline V gene sequence: CDR1 SGHRS, CDR2 YFSETQ. The CDR3 has 16 residues. 60 Vbeta and 13 Jbeta primers were used in PCR. TCRdb's copy holds only in-frame clones and misses some; the assay was immunoSEQ multiplex PCR. The repertoire holds approximately 190,000 clones, with roughly 80% as singletons. Study findings and constraints: Prior analysis indicated that the majority of TCR beta V segments exhibited productivity approximately 90% or approximately 30% of the time.

This clone has a handful of counts. Its antigen is undetermined. The clonotype comes from a woman in her twenties or thirties in good health and CMV-seropositive. The gene calls are TRBV5-1 and TRBJ2-3; D is uncertain. The sequenced material came from PBMCs. In nucleotides, the CDR3 is TGCGCCAGCAGCTCGATTACCATCGGAGGCACAGATACGCAGTATTTT. This encodes CASSSITIGGTDTQYF.